These 18 T cell receptor beta chains originate from one sample sequenced in a study of T cells expressing NK-cell markers. With the 5' RACE reads reprocessed, TCRdb shows one record per CDR3 protein and no DNA. This table holds about 180,000 distinct CDR3 sequences. Sequencing was carried out using blood T cells: a sorted CD56 or NKG2C T cell subset, CD4+ or CD8+ T cells, or bulk PBMC T cells (not recorded which). The receptors were sampled from a woman aged 18-70 years in good health.

This chain links TRBV7-9 with TRBJ2-1; no DNA is available, so the TRBD1 call from TCRdb remains unchecked. The germline V gene encodes CDR1 SEHNR and CDR2 FQNEAQ (reference sequence). CDR3 length: 16 amino acids. CDR3 loop: CASSRPRPGSYNEQFF.

This chain connects TRBV4-1 to TRBJ2-2. There are 13 residues in the CDR3. Germline values: CDR1 MGHRA, CDR2 YSYEKL. CDR3 in amino acids: CASSQDTFRELFF.

V is TRBV7-8 and J is TRBJ1-1; the TRBD1 assignment by TCRdb is unverifiable without DNA. Germline loops: CDR1 SGHVS, CDR2 FQNEAQ. The CDR3 contains 16 residues. The CDR3 loop reads CASSLRRGLGNTEAFF.

The rearrangement uses TRBV2 and TRBJ1-2. Looked up from germline, CDR1 is SNHLY and CDR2 is FYNNEI. The CDR3 is 12 amino acids. The CDR3 reads CASTVLGGGYTF. Looking up the rest from reference TRBV2 and TRBJ1-2 gives the full variable domain: EPEVTQTPSHQVTQMGQEVILRCVPISNHLYFYWYRQILGQKVEFLVSFYNNEISEKSEIFDDQFSVERPDGSNFTLKIRSTKLEDSAMYFCASTVLGGGYTFGSGTRLTVV.

The rearrangement links TRBV7-8 to TRBJ1-4. The CDR3 runs 16 residues. Germline V lookup: CDR1 SGHVS, CDR2 FQNEAQ. The CDR3 reads CASSSTAWEGGEKLFF.

V and J are TRBV28 and TRBJ1-2; with no DNA, the TCRdb D assignment of TRBD1 cannot be verified. This CDR3 has 13 residues. Germline V gene sequence: CDR1 MDHEN, CDR2 SYDVKM. CDR3 region: CASRLFAQGGYTF.

The chain has TRBV12-3 or TRBV12-4 and TRBJ1-2. The CDR3 runs to 14 residues. The CDR3 reads CASSSPTANYGYTF.

This rearrangement joins TRBV20-1 to TRBJ2-1; TCRdb lists TRBD2, though no DNA is available to test this call. This CDR3 region has 11 residues. Germline V CDR1 and CDR2: DFQATT, SNEGSKA (reference sequence). The CDR3 loop reads CSASSSPEQFF.

The V gene is TRBV5-1, the J gene TRBJ2-7; TCRdb names TRBD2, which stays unverified in the absence of DNA. The CDR3 consists of 13 residues. Germline V gene lookup returns CDR1 SGHRS and CDR2 YFSETQ. The CDR3 spells CASSPPSTYEQYF.

J is TRBJ2-1 and V is TRBV24-1. Germline V gene data show CDR1 as KGHDR and CDR2 as SFDVKD. The CDR3 has 14 amino acids. This CDR3 is CATSWTESYNEQFF.

V is TRBV5-6 and J is TRBJ1-3; TCRdb lists TRBD1, though no DNA is available to test this call. This CDR3 spans 13 amino acids. Per germline, CDR1 SGHDT and CDR2 YYEEEE. CDR3 residues: CASHDMSRNTIYF.

The V and J genes are TRBV3-1 and TRBJ1-1; with no DNA, the TCRdb D assignment of TRBD1 cannot be verified. The CDR3 is 15 residues long. CDR1 and CDR2 (germline): LGHDT, YNNKEL (reference sequence). CDR3 sequence: CASSLGQGANTEAFF. Filled out from reference TRBV3-1 and TRBJ1-1, the complete variable domain reads DTAVSQTPKYLVTQMGNDKSIKCEQNLGHDTMYWYKQDSKKFLKIMFSYNNKELIINETVPNRFSPKSPDKAHLNLHINSLELGDSAVYFCASSLGQGANTEAFFGQGTRLTVV.

The gene calls are TRBV4-1 and TRBJ2-7; checking the TCRdb D call of TRBD2 is not possible without DNA. The CDR3 sequence is 16 residues long. Germline V gives CDR1 MGHRA, CDR2 YSYEKL. The CDR3 loop is CASGRTSGSGSYEQYF.

This rearrangement joins TRBV7-2 to TRBJ1-3; the TRBD1 assignment by TCRdb is unverifiable without DNA. The length of the CDR3 is 15 residues. From germline, CDR1 is SGHTA and CDR2 FQGNSA. Here the CDR3 reads CASSRDRSSGNTIYF.

Here the CDR3 reads CASSQLAGGSREQFF. This chain connects TRBV27 to TRBJ2-1; TCRdb's assignment of TRBD2 cannot be checked, as there is no DNA. CDR3 length: 15 amino acids. Germline values: CDR1 MNHEY, CDR2 SMNVEV (reference sequence).

This chain connects TRBV4-2 to TRBJ2-7; TCRdb selects TRBD1, and the lack of DNA leaves this call unchecked. Germline CDR1 is LGHNA and CDR2 is YNFKEQ. The CDR3 loop spans 14 amino acids. This CDR3 reads CASSQAGKSYEQYF.

The J gene is TRBJ2-3, the V gene TRBV14; TCRdb lists TRBD1, though no DNA is available to test this call. The CDR3 has 14 amino acids. Germline values: CDR1 SGHDN, CDR2 FVKESK. CDR3 residues: CASSRAGVTDTQYF.

This chain joins TRBV5-1 and TRBJ2-7. The CDR3 is 15 residues long. Germline V lookup: CDR1 SGHRS, CDR2 YFSETQ. CDR3 amino acids: CASSFMQTNSYEQYF. The full variable domain, rest sourced from reference TRBV5-1 and TRBJ2-7, is KAGVTQTPRYLIKTRGQQVTLSCSPISGHRSVSWYQQTPGQGLQFLFEYFSETQRNKGNFPGRFSGRQFSNSRSEMNVSTLELGDSALYLCASSFMQTNSYEQYFGPGTRLTVT.